The present entry profiles one T cell receptor (beta chain) with its context. Trimming cost V 3 bases and J 4 bases, with 14 bases left between them. CDR3 length equals 14 residues. CDR1 GTSNPN and CDR2 SVGIG come from the germline V gene (reference sequence). The sample belongs to a study of CD8+ T cells in alopecia areata. Isolated RNA was reverse transcribed into cDNA used as the sequencing template. Repertoires were generated with immunoSEQ multiplex PCR, while TCRdb's copy carries only in-frame clones and drops some. The data contain about 120,000 clones, roughly three fifths of them singletons. As to treatment: oral pan-JAK inhibitor, 5-10 mg twice daily.

The receptor's source is a human donor with alopecia areata. The chain joins TRBV30 to TRBJ2-3; weak D call: TRBD1 (5 bases). The sequencing used CD4+ T cells sorted from blood, collected at week 24, from a patient treated with tofacitinib. CDR3 DNA: TGTGCCTGGAGCCAGGGTTTTGGGTCAGATACGCAGTATTTT. Protein sequence: CAWSQGFGSDTQYF.